This TCR beta chain was sequenced during a study of cytomegalovirus exposure and HLA in healthy donors. Looking at the study overall: Later, an analysis reported that the 95 to 150 validation repertoires had used the same platform as the approximately 600 first-cohort repertoires.

Sequencing was performed with immunoSEQ multiplex PCR; in TCRdb, only in-frame clones are kept and a portion is missing. The table records 220,000 or so clones, around four fifths of them present only once. Study conclusions and caveats: Both high specificity and high sensitivity reportedly marked the classifier's diagnosis of cytomegalovirus status.

Separate from the approximately 670-subject first cohort, the approximately 120-subject validation cohort was the one that the donors belonged to. Turning to this clone: Its target is unknown.

Germline assignment: CDR1 GTSNPN and CDR2 SVGIG (reference sequence). The CDR3 is 14 amino acids. Trimming cost V 4 bases and J 2 bases, with 13 bases left between them. The sample comprised PBMCs. The rearrangement uses TRBV30 and TRBJ2-3; TRBD1 or TRBD2 may be the D gene (5 bases each). The sequence was obtained from a woman in her 30s in good health and CMV-seropositive. CDR3 residues: CAWTFGTPTDTQYF. CDR3 bases: TGTGCCTGGACTTTCGGGACCCCCACAGATACGCAGTATTTT.